This T cell receptor beta chain is drawn from a study of blood T cell repertoires in COVID-19. Those who participated ranged in age from about 18 to 89 years and resided in about two dozen US areas. Between the trimmed V and J ends, which lost 2 bases and 4 bases, there was a span of 11 bases. Germline assignment: CDR1 SGHNT and CDR2 YENEEA. The CDR3 totals 14 residues. Sequencing was performed with immunoSEQ multiplex PCR; in TCRdb, only in-frame clones are kept and a portion is missing. Counted here are approximately 440,000 clones, roughly 87% occurring once; the ten biggest clones make up about 0.6%.

This chain connects TRBV11-3 to TRBJ1-2; D might be TRBD1 (5 bases). The source of this sequence is a man aged 18 to 30 who had recovered from COVID-19. Source material: PBMCs or T cells enriched from blood (not recorded which). The CDR3 loop reads CASSLPVGGYGYTF. CDR3 coding DNA: TGTGCCAGCAGCTTACCGGTGGGGGGCTATGGCTACACCTTC.